This T cell receptor (beta chain) is drawn from a study of a mutant IDH1 vaccine in newly diagnosed glioma. At the level of the study: The earlier regimen, radiotherapy, temozolomide, or both, was most often both.

Time point specified: baseline, week 1 (first vaccination visit). The treatment here: pre-vaccination baseline after standard-of-care therapy. Germline loops: CDR1 SGHRS, CDR2 YFSETQ. The CDR3 is 14 residues long. V was clipped by 3 bases and J by 2 bases; unmatched bases: 2. Profiling relied on immunoSEQ multiplex PCR, and the TCRdb table lists in-frame clones only, not all of them. This sample has about 70,000 clones, with about 86% found just once. The rearrangement links TRBV5-1 to TRBJ1-2; 9 nucleotides align to TRBD1. This clonotype was sampled from a woman aged 18-29 years with glioma. Some clones in this sample may be carry-over from other donors' samples. Sequences were derived from peripheral blood mononuclear cells (PBMCs), sampled from a glioma patient treated with radiotherapy, temozolomide or both. CDR3 bases: TGCGCCAGCAGCTCAGGACAGGGGAACTATGGCTACACCTTC. It is translated as CASSSGQGNYGYTF.